The T cell receptor (beta chain) under discussion was sequenced for a study of blood T cell repertoires in COVID-19. Overall study context: Specimens from acute and convalescent COVID-19 originated in the United States, Italy and Spain. Sources were T cells, B-cell-depleted T cells, or PBMCs; the material itself was cDNA or gDNA.

This CDR3 contains 13 residues. The V and J ends lost 3 bases and 7 bases respectively, with 10 bases between them. Patients of the Seattle cohort, enrolled during active infection, were followed longitudinally. Original processing notes: Amplified reference gene primers provided the basis for estimating nucleated cell counts. Sequenced by immunoSEQ multiplex PCR; TCRdb stores in-frame clones only, minus some. That table furnishes V, J and clone size, whereas the DNA furnished D and trimming. The sample includes around 220,000 clones, 86% of them seen just once. The source material was peripheral blood. The chain joins TRBV12-3 or TRBV12-4 to TRBJ2-1, with D perhaps matching TRBD1 (5 bases). The receptor was isolated from a woman in her fifties or sixties with COVID-19, enrolled during active disease. The CDR3 here is CASSLIGQNEQFF. DNA for the CDR3: TGTGCCAGCAGTTTGATCGGACAAAATGAGCAGTTCTTC.